The source of this T cell receptor beta chain is a study of blood T cell repertoires in COVID-19. Overall study: There were acute and convalescent COVID-19 samples, and they came from the United States, Italy and Spain.

Clones were sequenced by immunoSEQ multiplex PCR, and TCRdb holds only the in-frame ones, with some missing. The data hold about 240,000 clones, with about 87% observed a single time. This clonotype was obtained from a woman aged 25 to 39 with acute COVID-19. The sample was PBMCs or T cells enriched from blood (not recorded which).

The CDR3 here is CAWSIITSGQPQHF. DNA of the CDR3: TGTGCCTGGAGCATAATAACTTCAGGTCAGCCCCAGCATTTT. The chain carries TRBV30 and TRBJ1-5; D is ambiguous. The germline CDR1 and CDR2 sequences are GTSNPN and SVGIG (reference sequence). There are 14 residues in the CDR3. Trimming stripped 3 bases from V and 6 bases from J, with 15 bases between.